These 2 T cell receptor beta chains came from one sample sequenced in a study of regulatory T cells in long-lasting Graves disease. Time point given: persistent/refractory GD, antithyroid drugs over 5 years with positive TRAb. There was RNA extracted from PBMCs, and the TCR library was made from it. Through Arm-PCR of CDR3 regions and iRepertoire HTBI primers, TCR beta libraries were built. Each CDR3 protein is one row after TCRdb ran MiXCR on the multiplex PCR reads. The sample shows around 430,000 distinct CDR3 sequences, 22% of them seen only once. The material was peripheral blood mononuclear cells (PBMCs), obtained when the disease was refractory, from a patient treated with antithyroid drugs. The receptors here all came from a female donor with Graves disease.

This clonotype was picked up many times. The chain is built from TRBV12-3 or TRBV12-4 and TRBJ1-1; D unclear. This CDR3 region has 12 residues. Trimming left V 3 bases short and J 6 bases short, with 8 bases between. The CDR3 protein is CASSLNRAEAFF. The CDR3 DNA follows: TGTGCCAGCAGTTTGAATAGGGCTGAAGCTTTCTTT.

J is TRBJ2-2 and V is TRBV7-3; a weak D match, TRBD1 (6 bases). V dropped 5 bases and J dropped 7 bases, with 11 bases sitting between them. The germline gives CDR1 SGHTA, CDR2 FQGTGA. This CDR3 has 13 amino acids. The CDR3 DNA reads as TGTGCCAGCAGCCAGGACAGTCTCGGGGAGCTGTTTTTT. Translation: CASSQDSLGELFF.